This T cell receptor (beta chain) comes out of a study of beta chain features in type 1 diabetes. Regarding the study as a whole: People with Type 1 diabetes carried modestly yet significantly shorter TCRB CDR3s in all four CD4+ subsets.

The CDR3 is 15 residues long. V lost 4 bases to trimming and J lost 3 bases, with 16 bases between them. Germline lookup yields CDR1 SGHDT and CDR2 YYEEEE. Sequenced material consisted of expressed TCRB transcripts (all of the isolated RNA was reverse transcribed). The repertoire was sequenced with immunoSEQ multiplex PCR; TCRdb's copy has only in-frame clones and lacks some. The sample lists about 230,000 clones, 15% to 20% occurring once. About this clone itself: Its antigen is still unknown.

The sample comprised naive CD4+ T cells from blood. The J gene is TRBJ2-5, the V gene TRBV5-6, with a tentative D call TRBD1 (6 bases). This TCR derives from a young man with type 1 diabetes. CDR3 protein: CASSLGWGLEETQYF. CDR3 nucleotide sequence: TGTGCCAGCAGCCTGGGATGGGGGCTGGAAGAGACCCAGTACTTC.